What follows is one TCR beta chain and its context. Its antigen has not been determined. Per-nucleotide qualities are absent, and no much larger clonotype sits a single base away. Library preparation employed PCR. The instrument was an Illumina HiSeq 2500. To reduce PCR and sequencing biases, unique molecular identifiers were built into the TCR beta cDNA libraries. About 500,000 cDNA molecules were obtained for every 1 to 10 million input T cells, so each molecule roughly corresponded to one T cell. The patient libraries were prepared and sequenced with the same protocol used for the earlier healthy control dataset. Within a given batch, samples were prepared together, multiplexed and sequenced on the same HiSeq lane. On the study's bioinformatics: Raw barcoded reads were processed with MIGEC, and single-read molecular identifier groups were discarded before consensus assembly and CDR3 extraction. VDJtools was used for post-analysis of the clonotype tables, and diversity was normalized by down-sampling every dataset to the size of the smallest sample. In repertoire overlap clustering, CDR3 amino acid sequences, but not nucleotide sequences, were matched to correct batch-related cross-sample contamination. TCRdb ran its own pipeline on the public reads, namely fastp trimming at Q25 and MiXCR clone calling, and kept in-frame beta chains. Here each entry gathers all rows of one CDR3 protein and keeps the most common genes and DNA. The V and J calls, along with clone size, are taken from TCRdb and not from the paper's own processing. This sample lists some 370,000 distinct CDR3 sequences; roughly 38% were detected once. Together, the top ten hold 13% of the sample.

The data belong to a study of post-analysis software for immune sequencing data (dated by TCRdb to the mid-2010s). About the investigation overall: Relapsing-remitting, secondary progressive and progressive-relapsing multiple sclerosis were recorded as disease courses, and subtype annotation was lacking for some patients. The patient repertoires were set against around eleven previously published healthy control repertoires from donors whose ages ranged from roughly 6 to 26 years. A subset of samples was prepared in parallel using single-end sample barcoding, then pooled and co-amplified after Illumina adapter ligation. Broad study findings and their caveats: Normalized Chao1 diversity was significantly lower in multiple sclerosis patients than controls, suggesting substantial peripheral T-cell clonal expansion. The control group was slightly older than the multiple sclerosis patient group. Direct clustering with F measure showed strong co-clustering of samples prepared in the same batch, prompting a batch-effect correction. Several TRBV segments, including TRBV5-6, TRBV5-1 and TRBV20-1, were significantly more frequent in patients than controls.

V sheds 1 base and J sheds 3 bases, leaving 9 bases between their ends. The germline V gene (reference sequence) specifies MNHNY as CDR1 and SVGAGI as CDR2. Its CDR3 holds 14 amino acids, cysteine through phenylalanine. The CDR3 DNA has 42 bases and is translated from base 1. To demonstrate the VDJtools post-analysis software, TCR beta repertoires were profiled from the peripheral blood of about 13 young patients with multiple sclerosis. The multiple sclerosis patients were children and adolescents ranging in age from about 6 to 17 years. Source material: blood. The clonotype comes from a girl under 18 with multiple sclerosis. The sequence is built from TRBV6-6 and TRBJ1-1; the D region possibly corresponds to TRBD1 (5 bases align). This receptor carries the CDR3 CASSYYGGDTEAFF. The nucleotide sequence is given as TGTGCCAGCAGTTACTACGGGGGGGACACTGAAGCTTTCTTT.